The 25 T cell receptor beta chains below come from one sample, sequenced in a study of T cell repertoires in cytomegalovirus infection. TCRdb re-called the reads with MiXCR, one entry per CDR3 protein. The table shows some 920,000 distinct CDR3 sequences, with around 30% occurring only once. For these receptors, no antigen is known. Sequenced here: cultured CD8+ T cells from PBMCs, sampled from culture after CMV antigen stimulation. The receptors derive from a human donor in good health (CMV status not recorded). Some clones in this sample may be carry-over from other donors' samples.

This clonotype was picked up many times. The J gene is TRBJ1-2, the V gene TRBV12-3 or TRBV12-4, with TRBD1 as a possible D gene (5 bases). The V gene lost 5 bases and the J gene lost 4 bases, with 17 bases spanning the gap. The CDR3 consists of 15 residues. The CDR3 nucleotides are TGTGCCAGCAGTCCCGGGACGCCCCGTGTCTATGGCTACACCTTC. Encoded protein: CASSPGTPRVYGYTF.

V and J are TRBV11-2 and TRBJ2-7; 8 nucleotides align to TRBD2. From germline, CDR1 is SGHAT and CDR2 FQNNGV. The length of the CDR3 is 15 residues. J lost 1 base, V lost 6 bases, and 8 bases had no gene match. The CDR3 sequence is CASSYFSGASYEQYF. The CDR3 nucleotides are TGTGCCAGCAGTTATTTTAGCGGGGCATCCTACGAGCAGTACTTC.

This clonotype was counted once. The junction and the germline gene differ at one end; a read error may be behind it. The CDR3 region is CAGSRGDPAHEQFF. CDR3 nucleotide sequence: TGCGCCGGCAGCCGCGGGGACCCGGCGCATGAGCAGTTCTTC. V usage is TRBV4-3 and J usage is TRBJ2-1; TRBD2 might be the D (6 bases). The CDR3 is 14 amino acids. From germline, CDR1 is LGHNA and CDR2 YSLEER.

The chain joins TRBV2 to TRBJ2-5; D ambiguous. The CDR3 runs to 15 residues. The germline V and J ends were trimmed by 4 bases and 2 bases, with 14 bases remaining between them. Per the germline V gene, CDR1 is SNHLY and CDR2 is FYNNEI. As DNA, the CDR3 is TGTGCCAGCAGTGCGGGTGCAGCTTTTCAAGAGACCCAGTACTTC. Translated: CASSAGAAFQETQYF.

This clonotype was found many times. Germline is not matched at one junction end, which may reflect a read error. The V gene is TRBV7-7, the J gene TRBJ2-5; the match to TRBD2 covers 9 bases. The CDR3 extends over 15 amino acids. The V gene's germline CDR1 is SSHAT and CDR2 FNYEAQ (reference sequence). This chain's CDR3 is CASSFKAGGGETQYF. CDR3 sequence (DNA): TGTGCTAGCAGCTTCAAAGCGGGGGGAGGAGAGACCCAGTACTTC.

This chain joins TRBV20-1 and TRBJ2-5; 12 bases are shared with TRBD2. The trim removed 0 bases at V and 4 bases at J, leaving 9 bases unmatched. Germline CDR1 reads DFQATT; CDR2 reads SNEGSKA (reference sequence). This CDR3 spans 17 amino acids. The CDR3 sequence is CSARETLAGGLRETQYF. CDR3 bases: TGCAGTGCTAGAGAGACCCTAGCGGGGGGGCTGCGAGAGACCCAGTACTTC.

This clonotype was seen a few times. This chain connects TRBV7-6 to TRBJ1-6, with D hard to call. The CDR3 is 17 amino acids. From germline, CDR1 is SGHVS and CDR2 FNYEAQ. Trimming took 5 bases from V and 6 from J, leaving 20 bases between them. CDR3 sequence (DNA): TGTGCCAGCAGCGAAAGGAGAAGTGGAAAACTTAATTCACCCCTCCACTTT. Translated, it gives CASSERRSGKLNSPLHF.

The gene calls are TRBV10-3 and TRBJ2-6, with no clear D. V gave up 11 bases and J gave up 0 bases, with 26 bases separating them. There are 19 residues in the CDR3. Looked up from germline, CDR1 is ENHRY and CDR2 is SYGVKD. CDR3 DNA: TGTGCCGCCTGGGGTAGCAAGCAGACGATAAGCTCTGGGGCCAACGTCCTGACTTTC. Its translation: CAAWGSKQTISSGANVLTF.

Notes on this clonotype: Its ends do not fully match the called genes, so a read error is possible. J is TRBJ2-1 and V is TRBV11-1, with 16 bases identical to TRBD2. This CDR3 has 20 amino acids. Germline V gives CDR1 SGHAT, CDR2 FQDESV (reference sequence). The CDR3 is CASSGRLGTSGGVFYTEQFF. The CDR3 bases are TGTGCCAGCAGCGGCCGTTTGGGGACTAGCGGGGGGGTGTTCTACACTGAGCAGTTCTTC.

The sample holds many counts of this clonotype. This sequence joins TRBV7-9 and TRBJ2-2; 7 bases match TRBD2. The J segment lost 7 bases and the V segment lost 3 bases, leaving 8 bases of the junction unmatched. Germline V gene data show CDR1 as SEHNR and CDR2 as FQNEAQ (reference sequence). The CDR3 sequence is 15 residues long. CDR3 nucleotides: TGTGCCAGCAGCTTCGTGGGAGGGCCTGGCGGGGAGCTGTTTTTT. Translated: CASSFVGGPGGELFF. Variable domain in full (rest from reference TRBV7-9 and TRBJ2-2): DTGVSQNPRHKITKRGQNVTFRCDPISEHNRLYWYRQTLGQGPEFLTYFQNEAQLEKSRLLSDRFSAERPKGSFSTLEIQRTEQGDSAMYLCASSFVGGPGGELFFGEGSRLTVL.

This clonotype came up a few times. The rearrangement joins TRBV5-6 to TRBJ2-2; 8 nucleotides align to TRBD1. Germline CDR1 and CDR2: SGHDT and YYEEEE. CDR3 size: 14 residues. The ends lost 4 bases at V and 7 bases at J; junction bases unmatched: 6. CDR3 coding DNA: TGTGCCAGCAGCCCAGGGACAGGCCACGGGGAGCTGTTTTTT. This codes for CASSPGTGHGELFF. Full variable domain (remainder filled in from reference TRBV5-6 and TRBJ2-2): DAGVTQSPTHLIKTRGQQVTLRCSPKSGHDTVSWYQQALGQGPQFIFQYYEEEERQRGNFPDRFSGHQFPNYSSELNVNALLLGDSALYLCASSPGTGHGELFFGEGSRLTVL.

This clonotype was recorded at least ten times. The V and J genes are TRBV7-2 and TRBJ2-1, with 10 bases fitting TRBD2. The length of the CDR3 is 17 residues. V was clipped by 5 bases and J by 0 bases; unmatched bases: 7. Germline V gene data show CDR1 as SGHTA and CDR2 as FQGNSA. The chain's CDR3 is CASSLDSGGSSYNEQFF. CDR3 coding DNA: TGTGCCAGCAGCCTCGATAGCGGGGGGAGCTCCTACAATGAGCAGTTCTTC.

The chain is built from TRBV11-2 and TRBJ1-1; D ambiguous. Trimming took 1 base from V and 11 from J, leaving 14 bases between them. The length of the CDR3 is 13 residues. Germline lookup yields CDR1 SGHAT and CDR2 FQNNGV. The CDR3 sequence: CASSLGWTVGAFF. The DNA for the CDR3 is TGTGCCAGCAGCTTAGGGTGGACGGTGGGGGCTTTCTTT.

This sequence joins TRBV13 and TRBJ2-7; 10 nucleotides line up with TRBD1. Germline V CDR1 and CDR2: PRHDT, FYEKMQ (reference sequence). V dropped 2 bases and J dropped 3; count of bases not matched to a gene: 4. CDR3 length equals 15 residues. The CDR3 sequence is CASSLRGTGDYEQYF. The CDR3 nucleotides read TGTGCCAGCAGCTTAAGGGGGACAGGGGACTACGAGCAGTACTTC. The full variable domain, completed using reference TRBV13 and TRBJ2-7, is AAGVIQSPRHLIKEKRETATLKCYPIPRHDTVYWYQQGPGQDPQFLISFYEKMQSDKGSIPDRFSAQQFSDYHSELNMSSLELGDSALYFCASSLRGTGDYEQYFGPGTRLTVT.

The chain carries TRBV19 and TRBJ1-1; possible D gene TRBD1, 6 bases. V lost 6 bases and J lost 11, with 22 bases in between. Germline V gives CDR1 LNHDA, CDR2 SQIVND (reference sequence). This CDR3 region has 14 residues. The CDR3 sequence is CASRASGAILEAFF. The DNA for the CDR3 is TGTGCCAGTAGAGCATCGGGGGCAATCCTTGAGGCTTTCTTT.

The chain couples TRBV6-8 to TRBJ2-1, with 10 bases that match TRBD2. In germline, CDR1 is MNHGY, CDR2 SAAAGT. This CDR3 spans 16 amino acids. V gave up 6 bases and J gave up 2 bases; unmatched junction bases: 7. For the CDR3, the DNA is TGTGCCAGCAGCCCGGTCAGCGGGGGGGCCTACAATGAGCAGTTCTTC. Translating gives CASSPVSGGAYNEQFF.

The gene calls are TRBV7-9 and TRBJ2-5, with D perhaps matching TRBD1 or TRBD2 (5 bases each). The germline V and J ends were trimmed by 6 bases and 5 bases, with 16 bases remaining between them. Germline V gives CDR1 SEHNR, CDR2 FQNEAQ (reference sequence). CDR3 length: 14 amino acids. This CDR3 is CASSGPGPGETQYF. The DNA of the CDR3 is TGTGCCAGCAGTGGGCCGGGGCCCGGGGAGACCCAGTACTTC.

The V gene is TRBV6-5, the J gene TRBJ2-7; D gene unclear. This CDR3 comprises 11 residues. V was shortened by 4 bases and J by 3 bases, with 4 bases between the two germline ends. CDR1 is MNHEY and CDR2 is SVGAGI in the germline V gene. The CDR3 DNA reads TGTGCCAGCAGTTCGAACTACGAGCAGTACGTC. This sequence encodes CASSSNYEQYV.

This chain connects TRBV10-2 to TRBJ2-1, with TRBD2 matching over 10 bases. After removal of 3 bases from V and 6 bases from J, the junction contained 5 bases not matched to a gene. Per the germline V gene, CDR1 is WSHSY and CDR2 is SAAADI. The CDR3 extends over 15 amino acids. The chain's CDR3 is CASSDRLAGANEQFF. The CDR3 bases are TGCGCCAGCAGTGATCGGCTAGCGGGGGCCAATGAGCAGTTCTTC.

The chain is built from TRBV6-2 or TRBV6-3 and TRBJ1-5; D is perhaps TRBD1 (5 bases). CDR1 is MNHEY and CDR2 is SVGEGT in the germline V gene. The germline V and J ends were trimmed by 2 bases and 5 bases, with 13 bases remaining between them. The CDR3 consists of 15 residues. The CDR3 is CASSYPGGGDQPQHF. The CDR3 DNA is TGTGCCAGCAGTTACCCCGGGGGGGGTGATCAGCCCCAGCATTTT.

V usage is TRBV27 and J usage is TRBJ1-5; D is ambiguous. The CDR3 is made up of 13 amino acids. V shed 0 bases and J shed 5 bases, with 5 bases lying between them. The germline gives CDR1 MNHEY, CDR2 SMNVEV (reference sequence). The CDR3 DNA sequence: TGTGCCAGCAGTTTATCCCGATATCAGCCCCAGCATTTT. It translates to CASSLSRYQPQHF.

Of note for this clonotype: A read error is possible here, since a much larger clone lies one base away. The chain couples TRBV7-2 to TRBJ2-1; 7 bases map to TRBD2. The CDR3 is made up of 13 amino acids. Germline values: CDR1 SGHTA, CDR2 FQGNSA. This chain's CDR3 is CASSLMGGNEQLF. The DNA of the CDR3 is TGTGCCAGCAGCTTAATGGGAGGGAATGAGCAGCTCTTC.

The genes are TRBV14 and TRBJ2-7, with D unresolved. Trimming pared 4 bases from V and 4 bases from J, leaving 11 bases between. CDR3 length: 13 amino acids. Germline CDR1 is SGHDN and CDR2 is FVKESK. CDR3 coding DNA: TGTGCCAGCAGCCCCGCGGTGGGTTACGAGCAGTACTTC. It codes for CASSPAVGYEQYF.

This clonotype has only a few counts. The chain uses TRBV27 and TRBJ1-1, with D possibly TRBD1 on 6 matching bases. Germline V gene data show CDR1 as MNHEY and CDR2 as SMNVEV (reference sequence). This CDR3 is built from 13 residues. Deletions cut 6 bases from V and 5 bases from J, with 13 bases between. The CDR3 DNA sequence: TGTGCCAGCAGCATCTACAGGGAAACTGAAGCTTTCTTT. Translated: CASSIYRETEAFF.

This rearrangement joins TRBV27 to TRBJ2-1, with a weak D call TRBD2 (6 bases). V lost 0 bases and J 2 bases, leaving 8 bases between the germline ends. Germline V gives CDR1 MNHEY, CDR2 SMNVEV (reference sequence). The CDR3 loop spans 15 amino acids. CDR3 nucleotide sequence: TGTGCCAGCAGTTTATCCCGGGGGACCTACAATGAGCAGTTCTTC. It specifies CASSLSRGTYNEQFF.